These 27 T cell receptor beta chains came from one sample sequenced in a study of T cells in Graves' hyperthyroidism and ophthalmopathy. The TCR beta CDR3 regions underwent amplification using RNA transcripts as the source. Initially, a first-round RT-PCR of the TCR CDR3 employed the HTBI primer set. TCRdb re-called the multiplex PCR reads through MiXCR, storing one row per CDR3 protein. In the table there are some 570,000 distinct CDR3 sequences, roughly a sixth of which are singletons. The sample taken for sequencing was blood. These receptors all come from a woman younger than 35 with Graves' ophthalmopathy.

The rearrangement joins TRBV5-8 to TRBJ1-1; D not resolved. Per germline, CDR1 SGHTS and CDR2 YDEGEE. CDR3 size: 14 residues. V was clipped by 0 bases and J by 5 bases, with 11 bases between them. In nucleotides, the CDR3 is TGTGCCAGCAGCTTGGGGGCCGAAGGGACTGAAGCTTTCTTT. This translates into CASSLGAEGTEAFF.

Many counts were recorded for this clonotype. The chain joins TRBV20-1 to TRBJ2-7; a weak D match, TRBD1 (6 bases). V gave up 5 bases and J gave up 7 bases, with 12 bases separating them. Germline CDR1 is DFQATT and CDR2 is SNEGSKA (reference sequence). This CDR3 has 11 residues. CDR3 in DNA: TGCAGTGCTTACAGGGCTGAGGAGCAGTACTTC. Translation: CSAYRAEEQYF.

The chain couples TRBV7-3 to TRBJ2-2, with D perhaps TRBD2 (6 bases). With 8 bases removed from V and 0 bases from J, the gap between germline ends came to 10 bases. This CDR3 is 14 amino acids long. Germline CDR1 SGHTA, CDR2 FQGTGA. CDR3 sequence reads: CASGREANTGELFF. The CDR3 DNA follows: TGTGCCAGCGGTAGGGAGGCGAACACCGGGGAGCTGTTTTTT.

This clonotype was recorded many times. V and J are TRBV28 and TRBJ1-4; D might be TRBD1 (5 bases). CDR1 and CDR2 (germline): MDHEN, SYDVKM. The CDR3 runs to 13 residues. Trimming cost V 4 bases and J 8 bases, with 11 bases left between them. The CDR3 sequence: CASSSLEGEKLFF. The CDR3 coding sequence is TGTGCCAGCAGTTCGTTAGAGGGGGAAAAACTGTTTTTT.

The genes are TRBV12-5 and TRBJ1-2; a possible D gene is TRBD1 (5 bases). CDR1 and CDR2 (germline): LGHNT, FRNRAP. CDR3 length: 12 residues. The ends were cut back, 7 bases at V and 3 bases at J, with 9 bases in the middle. DNA for the CDR3: TGTGCTAGTGCCCGGGGGGACTATGGCTACACCTTC. Translation gives CASARGDYGYTF. The complete variable domain, with remaining parts taken from reference TRBV12-5 and TRBJ1-2, reads DARVTQTPRHKVTEMGQEVTMRCQPILGHNTVFWYRQTMMQGLELLAYFRNRAPLDDSGMPKDRFSAEMPDATLATLKIQPSEPRDSAVYFCASARGDYGYTFGSGTRLTVV.

The V call is TRBV20-1, the J call TRBJ1-2; 7 positions match TRBD1. Germline assignment: CDR1 DFQATT and CDR2 SNEGSKA (reference sequence). Trimming removed 6 bases from V and 3 bases from J; junction bases left unmatched: 7. The CDR3 contains 13 residues. The CDR3 region has the DNA TGCAGTGCGAGGGACAGAGGACACTATGGCTACACCTTC. Translated, it gives CSARDRGHYGYTF.

J is TRBJ1-2 and V is TRBV4-1; D perhaps matches TRBD1 (5 bases). V lost 2 bases and J 8 bases, leaving 18 bases between the germline ends. The germline V gene has CDR1 MGHRA and CDR2 YSYEKL. The CDR3 is 15 residues long. The CDR3 is CASSQHLMTEQGYTF. Written as DNA, the CDR3 is TGCGCCAGCAGCCAACACCTTATGACAGAGCAAGGCTACACCTTC.

This clonotype was seen at least ten times. The V and J genes are TRBV6-1 and TRBJ2-1; D is perhaps TRBD1 (6 bases). This CDR3 comprises 14 residues. Germline V gene lookup returns CDR1 MNHNS and CDR2 SASEGT. V shed 1 base and J shed 6 bases, with 10 bases lying between them. This CDR3 reads CASSEGRGINEQFF. The CDR3 nucleotides are TGTGCCAGCAGTGAAGGCAGGGGAATCAATGAGCAGTTCTTC.

The J gene is TRBJ1-5, the V gene TRBV27, with D possibly being TRBD1 (5 bases). V lost 2 bases and J lost 3, with 11 bases in between. The CDR3 has 15 residues. From germline, CDR1 is MNHEY and CDR2 SMNVEV (reference sequence). The CDR3 spells CASSLKGAINQPQHF. The CDR3 DNA is TGTGCCAGCAGTTTAAAAGGGGCCATCAATCAGCCCCAGCATTTT.

This rearrangement joins TRBV20-1 to TRBJ2-1; no definite D call. CDR1 and CDR2 (germline): DFQATT, SNEGSKA (reference sequence). Trimming pared 6 bases from V and 5 bases from J, leaving 11 bases between. The CDR3 length is 12 residues. CDR3 DNA sequence: TGCAGTGCCCGATCAAAGGACAATGAGCAGTTCTTC. Translating gives CSARSKDNEQFF.

In its sample, this clonotype was seen a few times. The chain links TRBV5-6 to TRBJ2-1; no reliable D call. Germline V gene data show CDR1 as SGHDT and CDR2 as YYEEEE. This CDR3 spans 13 amino acids. With 0 bases removed from V and 10 bases from J, the gap between germline ends came to 11 bases. The CDR3 region has the DNA TGTGCCAGCAGCTTGGATCTCGGTAAGGAGCAGTTCTTC. Translated, it gives CASSLDLGKEQFF.

This clonotype was counted only a few times. This chain uses TRBV7-6 with TRBJ1-5; no clear D gene. V dropped 3 bases and J dropped 3 bases, with 6 bases sitting between them. Germline loops: CDR1 SGHVS, CDR2 FNYEAQ. This CDR3 has 13 amino acids. The CDR3 DNA is TGTGCCAGCAGCTTTGGGCTCAATCAGCCCCAGCATTTT. This encodes CASSFGLNQPQHF.

The table lists this clonotype with a few counts. The chain links TRBV20-1 to TRBJ1-3; a possible D gene is TRBD1 (5 bases). The V gene lost 0 bases and the J gene lost 4 bases, with 16 bases spanning the gap. The CDR3 length is 16 residues. Germline CDR1 and CDR2: DFQATT and SNEGSKA (reference sequence). CDR3 residues: CSARDNPGRSGNTIYF. CDR3 DNA: TGCAGTGCTAGAGATAATCCAGGGCGAAGCGGAAACACCATATATTTT.

This clonotype was seen a single time. V gene TRBV7-9 combines with J gene TRBJ1-2, with D tentatively TRBD1 (5 bases). Germline CDR1 and CDR2: SEHNR and FQNEAQ (reference sequence). CDR3 size: 14 residues. The V and J ends lost 5 bases and 3 bases respectively, with 13 bases between them. The CDR3 DNA reads TGTGCCAGCAGCCGGACAAGGGGCGACTATGGCTACACCTTC. Translated, it gives CASSRTRGDYGYTF.

V and J are TRBV20-1 and TRBJ1-1, with 10 nucleotides matching TRBD1. Trimming took 6 bases from V and 4 from J; bases not matched to a gene: 17. CDR1 and CDR2 from the germline V gene are DFQATT and SNEGSKA (reference sequence). CDR3 length: 17 amino acids. The chain's CDR3 is CSAECVDRGRGGTEAFF. The DNA for the CDR3 is TGCAGTGCAGAGTGCGTCGACAGGGGGCGCGGGGGCACTGAAGCTTTCTTT.

This rearrangement joins TRBV27 to TRBJ2-7, with 12 bases fitting TRBD2. CDR1 MNHEY and CDR2 SMNVEV come from the germline V gene (reference sequence). CDR3 size: 15 residues. The V and J ends lost 2 bases and 4 bases, in that order; junction bases with no gene match: 3. The CDR3 DNA follows: TGTGCCAGCAGTTTAACTAGCGGGGGGAGGTACGAGCAGTACTTC. Translation gives CASSLTSGGRYEQYF.

There are a few counts of this clonotype. This rearrangement joins TRBV28 to TRBJ2-2; D call uncertain. V was cut by 3 bases and J by 6 bases, with 8 bases left in between. Germline V lookup: CDR1 MDHEN, CDR2 SYDVKM. The CDR3 is 13 amino acids. CDR3 region: CASSFRGPGELFF. The CDR3 nucleotides read TGTGCCAGCAGTTTCCGAGGTCCCGGGGAGCTGTTTTTT.

The table lists this clonotype with many counts. The V gene is TRBV18, the J gene TRBJ1-1; D is possibly TRBD1 (5 bases). Germline V gene data show CDR1 as KGHSH and CDR2 as LQKENI. The CDR3 is 15 amino acids. V lost 3 bases and J 1 base, leaving 12 bases between the germline ends. The DNA of the CDR3 is TGTGCCAGCTCACCTTCGGGACGGACGAACACTGAAGCTTTCTTT. Translation: CASSPSGRTNTEAFF.

J is TRBJ1-1 and V is TRBV7-9; 9 nucleotides agree with TRBD1. The CDR3 runs to 15 residues. Looked up from germline, CDR1 is SEHNR and CDR2 is FQNEAQ (reference sequence). With V trimmed by 6 bases and J by 0 bases, 5 bases remained unmatched. For the CDR3, the DNA is TGTGCCAGCAGGGAACAGGGGGCGGTGAACACTGAAGCTTTCTTT. This codes for CASREQGAVNTEAFF.

V is TRBV28 and J is TRBJ2-6, with 8 nucleotides matching TRBD1. The germline V gene has CDR1 MDHEN and CDR2 SYDVKM. The CDR3 spans 18 residues. J lost 4 bases, V lost 1 base, and 9 bases had no gene match. In nucleotides, the CDR3 is TGTGCCAGCAGTTTATCTCCAGGGGGCCTAGGAGGGGCCAACGTCCTGACTTTC. It codes for CASSLSPGGLGGANVLTF.

The rearrangement joins TRBV4-2 to TRBJ2-3, with D possibly being TRBD1 (5 bases). The CDR3 has 15 residues. V gave up 0 bases and J gave up 2 bases, with 9 bases separating them. CDR1 and CDR2 from the germline V gene are LGHNA and YNFKEQ. CDR3 nucleotide sequence: TGTGCCAGCAGCCAAGAGACAGCGACCACAGATACGCAGTATTTT. Protein sequence: CASSQETATTDTQYF.

This clonotype was detected many times. The rearrangement links TRBV20-1 to TRBJ2-5; 9 bases fit TRBD2. CDR1 is DFQATT, CDR2 SNEGSKA, per germline (reference sequence). Trimming cost V 0 bases and J 2 bases; bases outside gene matches: 7. The CDR3 has 16 amino acids. The CDR3 here is CSARDKASGVQETQYF. DNA of the CDR3: TGCAGTGCTAGAGATAAGGCTAGCGGGGTACAAGAGACCCAGTACTTC.

This clonotype came up many times. V usage is TRBV20-1 and J usage is TRBJ2-1; D gene ambiguous. The CDR3 has 15 residues. V was cut by 5 bases and J by 0 bases, with 14 bases left in between. From germline, CDR1 is DFQATT and CDR2 SNEGSKA (reference sequence). CDR3 DNA sequence: TGCAGTGCTCCAGCCCTAAAGGGCTCCTACAATGAGCAGTTCTTC. Amino acid sequence: CSAPALKGSYNEQFF.

This chain joins TRBV6-2 or TRBV6-3 and TRBJ2-2, with 10 bases fitting TRBD2. Trimming took 8 bases from V and 4 from J; bases not matched to a gene: 7. In germline, CDR1 is MNHEY, CDR2 SVGEGT. This CDR3 contains 15 residues. CDR3 DNA: TGTGCCAGCGCACCAAGCGGGAGGGCCACCGGGGAGCTGTTTTTT. Translating gives CASAPSGRATGELFF.

At least ten counts were recorded for this clonotype. This rearrangement joins TRBV28 to TRBJ2-6, with a tentative D call TRBD2 (6 bases). This CDR3 comprises 18 residues. Looked up from germline, CDR1 is MDHEN and CDR2 is SYDVKM. V lost 6 bases and J 0 bases, leaving 18 bases between the germline ends. The CDR3 nucleotides are TGTGCCAGCAGCAGACTAGTTCTAAGCCTCTCTGGGGCCAACGTCCTGACTTTC. Its protein product is CASSRLVLSLSGANVLTF.

In its sample, this clonotype was seen a few times. The genes are TRBV10-1 and TRBJ2-5; the D gene is possibly TRBD1 (6 bases). Per the germline V gene, CDR1 is WNHNN and CDR2 is SYGVQD (reference sequence). With 8 bases removed from V and 1 base from J, the gap between germline ends came to 11 bases. This CDR3 comprises 13 residues. DNA of the CDR3: TGCGCCAGCGCCCAGACAGGCCAAGAGACCCAGTACTTC. It codes for CASAQTGQETQYF.

This clonotype turned up a few times. The V call is TRBV7-9, the J call TRBJ2-5; D gene uncertain. This CDR3 contains 15 residues. The germline V gene has CDR1 SEHNR and CDR2 FQNEAQ (reference sequence). Between the trimmed V and J ends, which lost 2 bases and 5 bases, there was a span of 15 bases. The CDR3 DNA is TGTGCCAGCAGCTTATCGGCTCTCCCTCTGGAGACCCAGTACTTC. This encodes CASSLSALPLETQYF.